The sequence of this T cell receptor (beta chain) was determined in a study of blood T cells in healthy people across ages. Study-level points and caveats: Bulk PBMC profiling left naive and antigen-experienced comparisons inconclusive. A greater number of naive CD4+ cells and higher diversity distinguished long-lived donors from aged donors.

This clonotype has more than one count but fewer than ten. The antigen is undetermined. PCR was performed a second time for roughly 6 to 12 cycles using a sample-barcoded 5' primer and a J-beta primer mix. MiXCR was run by TCRdb on the 5' RACE reads, yielding one entry per CDR3 protein. The table has roughly 1.5 million distinct CDR3 sequences, approximately 39% seen once; the top ten hold just over 4%. In germline, CDR1 is MDHEN, CDR2 SYDVKM. CDR3 length: 14 amino acids. The V and J ends lost 1 base and 7 bases respectively, with 13 bases between them. The specimen sequenced was blood. The rearrangement joins TRBV28 to TRBJ1-2; no clear D gene. This TCR was recovered from a woman younger than 30 in good health. This CDR3 is CASSLSLGGRGYTF. The CDR3 DNA is TGTGCCAGCAGTTTATCTCTGGGAGGACGTGGCTACACCTTC.